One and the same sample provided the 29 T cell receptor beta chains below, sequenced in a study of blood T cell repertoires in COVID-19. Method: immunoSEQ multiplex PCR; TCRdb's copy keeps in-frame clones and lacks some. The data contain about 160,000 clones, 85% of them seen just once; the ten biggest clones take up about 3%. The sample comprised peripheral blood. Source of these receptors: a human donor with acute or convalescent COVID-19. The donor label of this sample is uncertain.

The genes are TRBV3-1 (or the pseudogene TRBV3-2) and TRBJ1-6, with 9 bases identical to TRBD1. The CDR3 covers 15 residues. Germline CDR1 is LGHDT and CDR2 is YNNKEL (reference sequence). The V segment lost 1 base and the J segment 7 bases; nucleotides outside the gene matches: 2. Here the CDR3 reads CASSQVGTGNSPLHF. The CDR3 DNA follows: TGTGCCAGCAGCCAAGTAGGGACAGGGAATTCACCCCTCCACTTT.

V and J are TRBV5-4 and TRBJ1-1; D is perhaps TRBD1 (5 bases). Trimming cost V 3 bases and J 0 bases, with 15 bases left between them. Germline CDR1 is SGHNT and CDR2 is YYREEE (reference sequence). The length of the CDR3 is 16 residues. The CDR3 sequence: CASSSGGGQLNTEAFF. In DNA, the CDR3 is TGTGCCAGCAGCTCGGGGGGGGGTCAATTGAACACTGAAGCTTTCTTT.

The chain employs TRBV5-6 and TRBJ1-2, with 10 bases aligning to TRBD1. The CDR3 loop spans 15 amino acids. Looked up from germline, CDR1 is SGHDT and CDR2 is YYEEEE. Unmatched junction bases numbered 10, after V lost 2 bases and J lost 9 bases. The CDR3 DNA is TGTGCCAGCAGCTTTCCGGGACAGGGGCCCTCTCGCTACACCTTC. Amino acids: CASSFPGQGPSRYTF.

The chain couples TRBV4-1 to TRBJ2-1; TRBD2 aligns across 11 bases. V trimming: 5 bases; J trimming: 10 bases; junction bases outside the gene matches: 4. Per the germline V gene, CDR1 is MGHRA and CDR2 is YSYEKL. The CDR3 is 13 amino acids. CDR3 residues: CASSGLAGREQFF. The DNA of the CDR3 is TGCGCCAGCAGCGGACTAGCGGGCAGGGAGCAGTTCTTC.

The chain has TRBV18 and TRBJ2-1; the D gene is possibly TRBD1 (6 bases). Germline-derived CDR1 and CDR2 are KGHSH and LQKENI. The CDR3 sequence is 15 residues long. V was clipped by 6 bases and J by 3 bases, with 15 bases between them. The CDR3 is CASSPGQNYYNEQFF. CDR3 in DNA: TGTGCCAGCTCTCCCGGACAGAACTACTACAATGAGCAGTTCTTC.

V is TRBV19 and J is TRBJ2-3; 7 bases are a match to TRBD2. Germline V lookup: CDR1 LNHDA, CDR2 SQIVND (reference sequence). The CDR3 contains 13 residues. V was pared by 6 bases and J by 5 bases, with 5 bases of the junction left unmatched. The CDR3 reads CASRPGGGDTQYF. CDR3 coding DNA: TGTGCCAGTAGACCGGGGGGTGGAGATACGCAGTATTTT.

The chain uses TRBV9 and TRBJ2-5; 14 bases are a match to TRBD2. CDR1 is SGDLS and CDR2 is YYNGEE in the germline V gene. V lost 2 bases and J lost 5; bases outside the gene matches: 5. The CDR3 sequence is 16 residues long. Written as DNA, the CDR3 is TGTGCCAGCAGCGTGGGACTAGCGGGGGACGTGGAGACCCAGTACTTC. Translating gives CASSVGLAGDVETQYF.

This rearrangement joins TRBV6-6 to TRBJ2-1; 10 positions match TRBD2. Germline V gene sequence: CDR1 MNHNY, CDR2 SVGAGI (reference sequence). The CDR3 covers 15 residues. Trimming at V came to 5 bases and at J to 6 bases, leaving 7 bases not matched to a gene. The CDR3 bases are TGTGCCAGCAGTCCTATAGCGGGGGGTCGCAATGAGCAGTTCTTC. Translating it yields CASSPIAGGRNEQFF.

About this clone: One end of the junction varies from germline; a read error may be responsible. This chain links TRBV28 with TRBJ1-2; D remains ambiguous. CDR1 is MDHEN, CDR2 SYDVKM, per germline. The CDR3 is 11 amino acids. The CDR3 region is CASTGNSGYTF. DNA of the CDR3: TGTGCCAGCACAGGAAACTCTGGCTACACCTTC.

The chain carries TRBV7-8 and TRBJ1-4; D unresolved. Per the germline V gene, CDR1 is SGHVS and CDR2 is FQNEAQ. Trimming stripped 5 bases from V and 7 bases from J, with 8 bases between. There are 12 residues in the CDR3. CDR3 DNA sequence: TGTGCCAGCAGCCCTCTGAGTGAAAAACTGTTTTTT. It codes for CASSPLSEKLFF.

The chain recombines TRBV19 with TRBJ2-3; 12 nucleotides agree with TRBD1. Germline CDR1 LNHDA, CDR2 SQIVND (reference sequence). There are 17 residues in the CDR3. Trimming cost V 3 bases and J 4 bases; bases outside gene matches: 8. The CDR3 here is CASSMMGTGGAADTQYF. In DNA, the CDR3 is TGTGCCAGTAGTATGATGGGGACAGGGGGCGCCGCAGATACGCAGTATTTT.

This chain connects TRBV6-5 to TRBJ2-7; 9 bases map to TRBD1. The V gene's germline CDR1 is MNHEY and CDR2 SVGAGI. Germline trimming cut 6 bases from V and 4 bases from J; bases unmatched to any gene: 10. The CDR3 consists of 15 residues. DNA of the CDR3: TGTGCCAGCAGGTCCGAGGGACAGGGAGGTTACGAGCAGTACTTC. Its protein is CASRSEGQGGYEQYF.

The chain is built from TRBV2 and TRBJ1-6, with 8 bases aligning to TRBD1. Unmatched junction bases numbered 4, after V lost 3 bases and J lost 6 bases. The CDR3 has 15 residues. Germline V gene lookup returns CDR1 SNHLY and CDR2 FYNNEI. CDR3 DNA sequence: TGTGCCAGCAGTGACTGGACAGGGATTAATTCACCCCTCCACTTT. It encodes CASSDWTGINSPLHF.

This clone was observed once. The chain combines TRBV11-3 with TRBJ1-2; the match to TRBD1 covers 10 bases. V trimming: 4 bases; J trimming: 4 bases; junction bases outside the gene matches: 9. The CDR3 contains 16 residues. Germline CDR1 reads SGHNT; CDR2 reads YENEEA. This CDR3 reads CASSSAGTGVSYGYTF. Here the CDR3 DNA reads TGTGCCAGCAGCTCAGCCGGGACAGGGGTATCCTATGGCTACACCTTC.

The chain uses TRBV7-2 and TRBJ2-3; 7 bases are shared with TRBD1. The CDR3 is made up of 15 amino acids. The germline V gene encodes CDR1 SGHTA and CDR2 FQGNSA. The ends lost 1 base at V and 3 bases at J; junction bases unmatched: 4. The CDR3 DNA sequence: TGTGCCAGCAGCTTAGGGGGACAGTGGACAGATACGCAGTATTTT. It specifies CASSLGGQWTDTQYF.

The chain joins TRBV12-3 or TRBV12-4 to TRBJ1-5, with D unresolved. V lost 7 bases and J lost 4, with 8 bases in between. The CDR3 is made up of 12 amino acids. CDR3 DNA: TGTGCCAGCACGCTACAGAATCAGCCCCAGCATTTT. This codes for CASTLQNQPQHF.

The CDR3: CASSQVGGGTYEQYF. The CDR3, as DNA: TGTGCCAGCAGCCAAGTCGGCGGGGGTACCTACGAGCAGTACTTC. The V gene is TRBV14, the J gene TRBJ2-7; 7 bases are shared with TRBD2. This CDR3 region has 15 residues. The germline gives CDR1 SGHDN, CDR2 FVKESK. V lost 1 base, J lost 2 bases, and 5 bases stayed unmatched.

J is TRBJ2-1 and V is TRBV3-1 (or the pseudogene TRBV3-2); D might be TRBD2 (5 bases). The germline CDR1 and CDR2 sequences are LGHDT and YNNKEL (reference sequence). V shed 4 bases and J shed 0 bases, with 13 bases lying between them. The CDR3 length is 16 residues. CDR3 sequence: CASSLRTRASYNEQFF. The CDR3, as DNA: TGTGCCAGCAGCCTCCGGACTCGAGCCTCCTACAATGAGCAGTTCTTC.

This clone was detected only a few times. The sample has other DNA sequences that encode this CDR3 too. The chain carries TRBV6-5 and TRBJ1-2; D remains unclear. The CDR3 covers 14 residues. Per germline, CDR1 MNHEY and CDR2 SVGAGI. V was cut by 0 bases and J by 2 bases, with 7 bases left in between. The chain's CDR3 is CASSYSAGNYGYTF. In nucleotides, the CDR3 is TGTGCCAGCAGTTACTCTGCCGGGAACTATGGCTACACCTTC.

CDR3 nucleotides: TGTGCCAGCAGCTCCCAACAGGGAACCGGGGAGCTGTTTTTT. Translation gives CASSSQQGTGELFF. This chain links TRBV7-3 with TRBJ2-2; maybe TRBD1 (6 bases). V dropped 4 bases and J dropped 5 bases, with 11 bases sitting between them. The CDR3 length is 14 residues. Germline CDR1 reads SGHTA; CDR2 reads FQGTGA. The full variable domain, completed using reference TRBV7-3 and TRBJ2-2, is GAGVSQTPSNKVTEKGKYVELRCDPISGHTALYWYRQSLGQGPEFLIYFQGTGAADDSGLPNDRFFAVRPEGSVSTLKIQRTERGDSAVYLCASSSQQGTGELFFGEGSRLTVL.

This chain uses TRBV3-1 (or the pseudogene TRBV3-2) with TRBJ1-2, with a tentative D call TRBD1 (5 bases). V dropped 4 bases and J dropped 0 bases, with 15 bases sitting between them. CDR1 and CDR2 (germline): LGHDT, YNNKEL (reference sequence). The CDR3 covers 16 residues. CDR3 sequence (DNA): TGTGCCAGCAGCCCCGTCTTGGTGGGGCCTAACTATGGCTACACCTTC. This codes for CASSPVLVGPNYGYTF.

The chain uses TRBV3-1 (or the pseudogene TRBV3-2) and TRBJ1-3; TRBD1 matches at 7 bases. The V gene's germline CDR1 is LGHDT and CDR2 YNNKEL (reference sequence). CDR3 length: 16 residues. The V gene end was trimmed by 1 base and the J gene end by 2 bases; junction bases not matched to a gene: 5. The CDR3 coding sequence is TGTGCCAGCAGCCAAGCGACAGGGTTTACTGGAAACACCATATATTTT. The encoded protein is CASSQATGFTGNTIYF.

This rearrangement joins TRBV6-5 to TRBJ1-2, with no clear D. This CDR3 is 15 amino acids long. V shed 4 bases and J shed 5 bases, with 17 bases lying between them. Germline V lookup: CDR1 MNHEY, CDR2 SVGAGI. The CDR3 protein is CASSWADSMYYGYTF. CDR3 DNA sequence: TGTGCCAGCAGTTGGGCAGATTCTATGTATTATGGCTACACCTTC.

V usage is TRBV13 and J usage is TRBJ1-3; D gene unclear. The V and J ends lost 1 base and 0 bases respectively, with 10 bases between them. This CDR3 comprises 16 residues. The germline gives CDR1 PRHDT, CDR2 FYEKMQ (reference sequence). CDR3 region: CASSLAGSVSGNTIYF. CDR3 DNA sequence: TGTGCCAGCAGCTTAGCTGGGAGCGTCTCTGGAAACACCATATATTTT.

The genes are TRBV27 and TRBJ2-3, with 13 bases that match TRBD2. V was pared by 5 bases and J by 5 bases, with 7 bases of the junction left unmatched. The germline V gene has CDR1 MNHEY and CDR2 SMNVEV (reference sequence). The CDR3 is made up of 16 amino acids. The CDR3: CASSTHRTSGGDTQYF. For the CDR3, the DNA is TGTGCCAGCAGTACTCACCGGACTAGCGGGGGAGATACGCAGTATTTT.

This CDR3 reads CASRTRNRAYF. CDR3 DNA: TGTGCCAGCAGGACCCGGAACAGGGCATACTTT. V is TRBV21-1 and J is TRBJ1-6; TRBD1, the table's D call, lacks a check against the DNA. TRBV21-1 is shown as a pseudogene. The length of the CDR3 is 11 residues.

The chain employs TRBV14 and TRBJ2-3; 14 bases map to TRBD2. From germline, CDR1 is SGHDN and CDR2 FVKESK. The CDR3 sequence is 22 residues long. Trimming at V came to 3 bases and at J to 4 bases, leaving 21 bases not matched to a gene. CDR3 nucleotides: TGTGCCAGCAGCCACCGGGACAGGCTCCTTTCGACTAGCGGGGGGGCCTCAGATACGCAGTATTTT. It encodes CASSHRDRLLSTSGGASDTQYF. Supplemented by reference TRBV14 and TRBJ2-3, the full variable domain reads EAGVTQFPSHSVIEKGQTVTLRCDPISGHDNLYWYRRVMGKEIKFLLHFVKESKQDESGMPNNRFLAERTGGTYSTLKVQPAELEDSGVYFCASSHRDRLLSTSGGASDTQYFGPGTRLTVL.

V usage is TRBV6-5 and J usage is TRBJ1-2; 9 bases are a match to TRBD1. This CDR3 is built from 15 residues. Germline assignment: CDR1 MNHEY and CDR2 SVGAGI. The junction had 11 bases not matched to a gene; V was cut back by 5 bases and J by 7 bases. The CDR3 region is CASSRETGGLGGYTF. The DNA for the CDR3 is TGTGCCAGCAGTCGAGAGACAGGGGGTCTTGGTGGCTACACCTTC.

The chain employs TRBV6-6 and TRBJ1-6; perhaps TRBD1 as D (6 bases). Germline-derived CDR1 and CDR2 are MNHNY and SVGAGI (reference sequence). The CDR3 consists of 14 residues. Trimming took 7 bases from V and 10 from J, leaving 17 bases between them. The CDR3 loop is CASTTGGDRSPLHF. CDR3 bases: TGTGCCAGCACCACGGGGGGTGACAGGTCACCCCTCCACTTT.